These 7 T cell receptor beta chains came from one sample sequenced in a study of patients and donors after allogeneic stem cell transplantation. One entry per CDR3 protein, called by TCRdb with MiXCR from the RT-PCR reads. The sample lists some 200,000 distinct CDR3 sequences; 35% to 50% were seen once. Sequenced material: blood, either unsorted or a sorted T cell fraction (not recorded which). Receptors originate from a human donor who was either an allogeneic HSCT recipient or a stem cell or donor lymphocyte infusion donor (not recorded which). It is not recorded whose cells these are; they may come from a transplant donor.

The sample holds a few counts of this clonotype. This chain uses TRBV2 with TRBJ2-3; D is perhaps TRBD1 (6 bases). Germline V CDR1 and CDR2: SNHLY, FYNNEI. The CDR3 sequence is 12 residues long. V was pared by 11 bases and J by 2 bases, with 11 bases between. CDR3: CARRDITDTQYF. The CDR3 nucleotides read TGTGCCCGCCGGGACATCACAGATACGCAGTATTTT.

In this sample, this clonotype turned up a few times. The rearrangement uses TRBV4-3 and TRBJ2-2, with 12 bases aligning to TRBD2. Germline CDR1 LGHNA, CDR2 YSLEER. With V trimmed by 0 bases and J by 5 bases, 4 bases remained unmatched. The CDR3 is made up of 17 amino acids. The CDR3 DNA reads as TGCGCCAGCAGCCAAGATATTGGGACTAGCGGGACCGGGGAGCTGTTTTTT. Encoded protein: CASSQDIGTSGTGELFF.

This clonotype was observed a few times. This chain connects TRBV29-1 to TRBJ2-1; 10 bases are a match to TRBD2. This CDR3 is 14 amino acids long. Germline CDR1 reads SQVTM; CDR2 reads ANQGSEA. Trimming at V came to 5 bases and at J to 5 bases, leaving 6 bases not matched to a gene. The CDR3 protein is CSVQRTSGNNEQFF. The CDR3 nucleotides are TGCAGCGTTCAAAGGACTAGCGGAAACAATGAGCAGTTCTTC.

The chain has TRBV7-9 and TRBJ2-1; D unresolved. Germline-derived CDR1 and CDR2 are SEHNR and FQNEAQ (reference sequence). The CDR3 loop spans 12 amino acids. Trimming pared 7 bases from V and 4 bases from J, leaving 8 bases between. CDR3 nucleotide sequence: TGTGCCAGCATCGACTCTTACAATGAGCAGTTCTTC. Amino acid sequence: CASIDSYNEQFF.

This clonotype was recorded at least ten times. The V call is TRBV3-1, the J call TRBJ1-1; tentative D call: TRBD1 (6 bases). This CDR3 has 18 residues. Trimming left V 5 bases short and J 0 bases short, with 22 bases between. Per the germline V gene, CDR1 is LGHDT and CDR2 is YNNKEL (reference sequence). The CDR3: CASSSQGQGRIMNTEAFF. The CDR3 DNA reads as TGTGCCAGCAGCTCGCAGGGACAAGGAAGAATAATGAACACTGAAGCTTTCTTT.

This chain joins TRBV6-2 or TRBV6-3 and TRBJ1-1; 11 bases are shared with TRBD1. After removal of 2 bases from V and 3 bases from J, the junction contained 5 bases not matched to a gene. The CDR3 has 16 amino acids. Germline V gives CDR1 MNHEY, CDR2 SVGEGT. CDR3: CASSYGQGATDTEAFF. The DNA for the CDR3 is TGTGCCAGCAGTTACGGACAGGGGGCGACGGACACTGAAGCTTTCTTT.

The rearrangement links TRBV24-1 to TRBJ1-2; tentative D call: TRBD1 (6 bases). V lost 4 bases and J 5 bases, leaving 10 bases between the germline ends. The length of the CDR3 is 13 residues. Germline V gives CDR1 KGHDR, CDR2 SFDVKD. The CDR3 region has the DNA TGTGCCACCAGTGAAGGGGGGGGTTATGGCTACACCTTC. As protein: CATSEGGGYGYTF.